This is a list of T cell receptor beta chains from one sample in a study of blood T cell repertoires in COVID-19. The protocol was immunoSEQ multiplex PCR, while the TCRdb copy is restricted to in-frame clones and leaves out a portion. The sample consists of approximately 250,000 clones, about 93% of them appearing once. Sequencing used peripheral blood. Every receptor here comes from a man aged 30-40 years with COVID-19, enrolled during active disease. CDR3s leave out the opening cysteine and the closing phenylalanine or tryptophan. Each record gives: D gene, CDR3 length, V gene, CDR3 protein. D genes are given only for firm matches.

-,14,TRBV5-1,ASSLGVGGQPDTQY
TRBD2,15,TRBV13,ASSRTSGGPRTYEQY
-,17,TRBV7-9,ASSLPGGALGGRTTEAF
-,14,TRBV14,ASSQEAGWGTDTQY
TRBD1,12,TRBV19,ASCDGTGDEKLF
TRBD1,13,TRBV5-1,ASSLRTGNNYGYT
-,12,TRBV16,ASSQSGAAGELF
-,12,TRBV7-9,ASSLDAVNTEAF
-,13,TRBV6-5,ASSYPGAGANEQF
TRBD2,12,TRBV27,ASSSGLAGDEQY
TRBD1,12,TRBV6-5,ASSLGQDNYGYT
-,12,TRBV5-1,ASSLLQVNTEAF
TRBD1,12,TRBV5-1,ASSLDPTGDEQF
-,11,TRBV3-1/TRBV3-2,ASSRRDTGELF
TRBD1,11,TRBV30,AWSPGQGLRYT
TRBD2,13,TRBV27,ASIRLAGVYNEQF
TRBD1,14,TRBV25-1,ASSVRGFGATDTQY
TRBD1,13,TRBV6-5,ASRYFGDRVEKLF
TRBD1,15,TRBV9,ASSVGLGGGGTDTQY
-,11,TRBV6-1,ASSEAANTEAF
-,11,TRBV29-1,SVIRSTNYGYT
TRBD2,13,TRBV29-1,SVVGLAGGVNEQF
TRBD2,14,TRBV11-3,ASSHSGGAGNEEQF
TRBD2,16,TRBV3-1/TRBV3-2,ASSPGRRGATNTGELF
-,13,TRBV28,ASSSPLAGDTEAF
-,11,TRBV2,ASSPGISYEQY
-,11,TRBV29-1,SVERGFGEKLF
TRBD1,18,TRBV30,AWRRGTGTGISSGANVLT
-,12,TRBV25-1,ASSIGTGGTPLH
-,15,TRBV9,ASSSGALVSGANVLT
-,9,TRBV6-1,ASSDTIGEF
-,14,TRBV7-3,ASSLYKNSPNSPLH
TRBD1,14,TRBV5-1,ASSLGQGATDTEAF
-,13,TRBV7-9,ASSSPSGYQETQY
-,15,TRBV6-6,ASSQRVGGGREETQY
-,15,TRBV2,ASSPWTGGANQNIQY
-,10,TRBV12-3/TRBV12-4,AGTGEGGQAF
-,14,TRBV3-1/TRBV3-2,ASSQEWTGLGYGYT
-,14,TRBV28,ASSLGLQGGVDTQY
TRBD1,12,TRBV6-5,ASRGQGDHGEQF
-,13,TRBV4-1,ASSPTTVSGNTIY
TRBD1,12,TRBV10-3,AIRFQGENTEAF
TRBD1,12,TRBV19,ASSLGQGLETQY
-,12,TRBV7-9,ASSLYRDTGELF
TRBD1,13,TRBV5-1,ASSAGTAANYGYT